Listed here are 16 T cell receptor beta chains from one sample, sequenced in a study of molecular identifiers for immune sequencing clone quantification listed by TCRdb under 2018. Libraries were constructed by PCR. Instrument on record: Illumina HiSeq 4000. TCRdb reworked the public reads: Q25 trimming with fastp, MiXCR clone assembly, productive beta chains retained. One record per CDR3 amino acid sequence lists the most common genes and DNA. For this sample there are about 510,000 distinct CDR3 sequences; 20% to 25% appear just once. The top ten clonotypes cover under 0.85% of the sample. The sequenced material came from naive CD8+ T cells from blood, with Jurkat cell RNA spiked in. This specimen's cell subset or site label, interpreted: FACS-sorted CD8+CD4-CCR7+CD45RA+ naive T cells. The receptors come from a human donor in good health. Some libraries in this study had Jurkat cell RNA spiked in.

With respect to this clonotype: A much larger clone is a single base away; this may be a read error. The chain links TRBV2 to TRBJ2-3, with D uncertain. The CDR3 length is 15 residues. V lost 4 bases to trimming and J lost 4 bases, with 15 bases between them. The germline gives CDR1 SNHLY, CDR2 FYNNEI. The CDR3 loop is CASSGSLGMADTQYF. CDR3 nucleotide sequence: TGTGCCAGCAGTGGTTCCCTAGGGATGGCAGATACGCAGTATTTT.

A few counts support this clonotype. Here the CDR3 reads CASSQDYGGRDTQYF. CDR3 DNA sequence: TGCGCCAGCAGCCAAGATTACGGAGGGAGGGATACGCAGTATTTT. V and J are TRBV4-3 and TRBJ2-3; maybe TRBD2 (6 bases). CDR1 and CDR2 (germline): LGHNA, YSLEER. The CDR3 spans 15 residues. Trimming took off 0 bases at V and 6 bases at J, with 13 bases between the two ends.

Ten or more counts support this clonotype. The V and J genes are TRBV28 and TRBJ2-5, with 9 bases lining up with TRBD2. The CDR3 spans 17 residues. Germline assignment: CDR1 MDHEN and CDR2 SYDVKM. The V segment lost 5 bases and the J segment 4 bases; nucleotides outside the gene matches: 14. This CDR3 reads CASSLVGLALGGETQYF. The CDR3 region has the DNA TGTGCCAGCAGTCTTGTAGGACTAGCGTTAGGCGGAGAGACCCAGTACTTC.

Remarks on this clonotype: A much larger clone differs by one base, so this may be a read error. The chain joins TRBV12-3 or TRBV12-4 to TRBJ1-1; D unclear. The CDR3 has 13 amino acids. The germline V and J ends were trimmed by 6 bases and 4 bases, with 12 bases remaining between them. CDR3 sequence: CASRQTRFTEAFF. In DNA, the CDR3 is TGTGCCAGCAGACAAACAAGGTTCACTGAAGCTTTCTTT.

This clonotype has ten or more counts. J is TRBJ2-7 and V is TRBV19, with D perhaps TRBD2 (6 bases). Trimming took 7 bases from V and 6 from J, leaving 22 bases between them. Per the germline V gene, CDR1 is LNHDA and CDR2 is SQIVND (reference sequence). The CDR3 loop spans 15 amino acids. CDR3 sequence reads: CASTSLGGGLGEQYF. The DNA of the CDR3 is TGTGCCAGTACCTCCTTAGGCGGAGGGCTGGGCGAGCAGTACTTC.

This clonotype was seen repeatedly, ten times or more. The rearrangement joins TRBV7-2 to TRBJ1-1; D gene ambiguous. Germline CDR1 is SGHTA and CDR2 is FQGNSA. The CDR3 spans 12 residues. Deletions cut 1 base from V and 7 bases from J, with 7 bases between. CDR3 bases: TGTGCCAGCAGCTTAGTGGGCGGTGAAGCTTTCTTT. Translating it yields CASSLVGGEAFF.

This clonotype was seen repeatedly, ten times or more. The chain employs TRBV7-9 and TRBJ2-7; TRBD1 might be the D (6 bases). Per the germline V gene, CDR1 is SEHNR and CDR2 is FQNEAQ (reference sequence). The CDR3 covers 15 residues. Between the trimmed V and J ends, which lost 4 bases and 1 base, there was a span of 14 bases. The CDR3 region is CASSSRTDVSYEQYF. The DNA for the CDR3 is TGTGCCAGCAGCTCGAGGACAGACGTATCCTACGAGCAGTACTTC.

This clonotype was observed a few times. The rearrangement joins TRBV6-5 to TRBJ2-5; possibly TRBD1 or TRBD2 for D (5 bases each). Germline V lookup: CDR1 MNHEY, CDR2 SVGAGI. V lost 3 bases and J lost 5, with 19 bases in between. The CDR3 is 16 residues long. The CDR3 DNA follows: TGTGCCAGCAGTTATCTGGGCCAGGCCCGGGGCGAGACCCAGTACTTC. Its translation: CASSYLGQARGETQYF.

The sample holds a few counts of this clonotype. The CDR3 spells CASSDGTVVSNTGELFF. In nucleotides, the CDR3 is TGTGCCAGCAGTGACGGGACAGTAGTATCGAACACCGGGGAGCTGTTTTTT. J is TRBJ2-2 and V is TRBV27; 7 bases agree with TRBD1. The CDR3 totals 17 residues. V trimming: 5 bases; J trimming: 0 bases; junction bases outside the gene matches: 9. Germline V gene data show CDR1 as MNHEY and CDR2 as SMNVEV (reference sequence).

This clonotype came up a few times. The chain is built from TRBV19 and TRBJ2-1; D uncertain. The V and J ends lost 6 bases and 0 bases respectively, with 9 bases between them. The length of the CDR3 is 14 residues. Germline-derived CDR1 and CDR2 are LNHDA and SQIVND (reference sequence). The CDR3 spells CASRGASSYNEQFF. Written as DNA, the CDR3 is TGTGCCAGTAGGGGCGCTAGCTCCTACAATGAGCAGTTCTTC.

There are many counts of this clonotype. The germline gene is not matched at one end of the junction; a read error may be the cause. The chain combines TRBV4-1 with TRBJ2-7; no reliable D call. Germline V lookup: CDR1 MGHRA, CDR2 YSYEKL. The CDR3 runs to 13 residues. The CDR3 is CASSQVTSYEQYF. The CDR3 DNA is TGTGCCAGCAGCCAAGTTACCTCCTACGAGCAGTACTTC.

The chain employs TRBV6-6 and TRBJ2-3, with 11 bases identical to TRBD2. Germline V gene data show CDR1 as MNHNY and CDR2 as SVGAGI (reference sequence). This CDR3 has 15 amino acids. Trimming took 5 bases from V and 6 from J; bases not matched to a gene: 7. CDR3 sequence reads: CASSPSGGPADTQYF. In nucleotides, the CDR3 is TGTGCCAGCAGTCCTAGCGGGGGGCCAGCCGATACGCAGTATTTT.

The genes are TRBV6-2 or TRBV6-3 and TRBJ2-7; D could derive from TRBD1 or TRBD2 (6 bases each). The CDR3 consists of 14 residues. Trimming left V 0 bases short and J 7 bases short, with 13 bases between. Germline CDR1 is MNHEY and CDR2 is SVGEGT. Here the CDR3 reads CASSYSIGGWEQYF. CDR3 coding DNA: TGTGCCAGCAGTTACTCGATCGGGGGCTGGGAGCAGTACTTC.

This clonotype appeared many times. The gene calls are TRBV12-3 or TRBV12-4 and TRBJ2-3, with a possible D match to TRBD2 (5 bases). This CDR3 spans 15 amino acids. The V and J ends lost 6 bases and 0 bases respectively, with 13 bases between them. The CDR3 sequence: CASSLTTTSTDTQYF. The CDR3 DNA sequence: TGTGCCAGCAGCTTGACTACTACTAGCACAGATACGCAGTATTTT.

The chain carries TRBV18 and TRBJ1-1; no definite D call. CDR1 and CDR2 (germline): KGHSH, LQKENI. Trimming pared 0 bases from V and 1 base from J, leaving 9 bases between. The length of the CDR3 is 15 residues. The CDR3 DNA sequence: TGTGCCAGCTCACCACCGCCCAGGCCGAACACTGAAGCTTTCTTT. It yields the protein CASSPPPRPNTEAFF. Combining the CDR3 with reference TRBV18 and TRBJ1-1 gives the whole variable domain NAGVMQNPRHLVRRRGQEARLRCSPMKGHSHVYWYRQLPEEGLKFMVYLQKENIIDESGMPKERFSAEFPKEGPSILRIQQVVRGDSAAYFCASSPPPRPNTEAFFGQGTRLTVV.

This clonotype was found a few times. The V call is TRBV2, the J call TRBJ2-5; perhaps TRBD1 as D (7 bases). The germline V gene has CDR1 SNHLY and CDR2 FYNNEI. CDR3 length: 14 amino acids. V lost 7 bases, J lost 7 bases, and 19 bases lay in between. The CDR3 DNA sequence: TGTGCCAGCAATCGCGGGACAGCATTTGGGACCCAGTACTTC. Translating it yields CASNRGTAFGTQYF.